At least ten counts were recorded for the clone carrying this TCR beta chain. Germline V lookup: CDR1 WSHSY, CDR2 SAAADI. The CDR3 consists of 12 residues. Trimming took off 6 bases at V and 3 bases at J, with 9 bases between the two ends. These data are taken from a study of T cells in Graves' hyperthyroidism and ophthalmopathy. Researchers took RNA transcripts and amplified the TCR beta CDR3 regions from them. During a first-round RT-PCR of the TCR CDR3, the HTBI primer set was used. From the multiplex PCR reads, TCRdb called clonotypes with MiXCR, one entry per CDR3 protein. Here the sample spans about 210,000 distinct CDR3 sequences, more than 15% being singletons.

What was sequenced was blood. The sequence came from a man in his forties or fifties with Graves' hyperthyroidism. J is TRBJ2-7 and V is TRBV10-2, with D uncertain. Written as DNA, the CDR3 is TGCGCCAGCAGAGCCTTAAGCTACGAGCAGTACTTC. It specifies CASRALSYEQYF.